Shown below are 19 T cell receptor beta chains from a single sample sequenced in a study of Graves' ophthalmopathy and Graves' hyperthyroidism. Researchers took RNA transcripts and amplified TCR beta CDR3 regions from them. HTBI-primed first-round RT-PCR preceded second-round multiplex PCR. One entry per CDR3 protein, called by TCRdb with MiXCR from the multiplex PCR reads. Of under 800,000 distinct CDR3 sequences listed, about 24% were seen once; the top ten hold more than 5.5%. The specimen sequenced was peripheral blood. The receptors derive from a woman between 18 and 29 years old with stable Graves' hyperthyroidism. Some clones in this sample may be carry-over from other donors' samples.

The V call is TRBV28, the J call TRBJ2-5; 12 bases are shared with TRBD1. The length of the CDR3 is 15 residues. Germline CDR1 MDHEN, CDR2 SYDVKM. Trimming removed 5 bases from V and 2 bases from J; junction bases left unmatched: 3. The CDR3 DNA is TGTGCCAGCAGTCGGGACAGGGGGCAACAAGAGACCCAGTACTTC. This sequence encodes CASSRDRGQQETQYF.

This rearrangement joins TRBV28 to TRBJ1-1, with D possibly matching TRBD1 (6 bases). The germline gives CDR1 MDHEN, CDR2 SYDVKM. V lost 2 bases to trimming and J lost 6 bases, with 10 bases between them. The CDR3 totals 13 residues. The CDR3 loop reads CASSLQGSPEAFF. In DNA form, the CDR3 reads TGTGCCAGCAGTTTACAGGGGAGCCCTGAAGCTTTCTTT.

The chain is built from TRBV20-1 and TRBJ1-5; D perhaps matches TRBD1 (5 bases). The CDR3 is 15 amino acids. The V and J ends lost 5 bases and 4 bases respectively, with 18 bases between them. Germline-derived CDR1 and CDR2 are DFQATT and SNEGSKA (reference sequence). The CDR3 spells CSAHSPRERNQPQHF. CDR3 coding DNA: TGCAGTGCTCACTCCCCCAGGGAACGAAATCAGCCCCAGCATTTT.

This clonotype was seen repeatedly, ten times or more. The rearrangement links TRBV5-1 to TRBJ2-7; D not certain. V lost 0 bases, J lost 1 base, and 11 bases lay in between. Looked up from germline, CDR1 is SGHRS and CDR2 is YFSETQ. The CDR3 loop spans 15 amino acids. In nucleotides, the CDR3 is TGCGCCAGCAGCTTGGAGGCAGTTTGGTCCTACGAGCAGTACTTC. As protein: CASSLEAVWSYEQYF.

The CDR3 loop reads CACRNGGAGSPLHF. CDR3 nucleotide sequence: TGTGCCTGCCGCAACGGGGGGGCAGGATCACCCCTCCACTTT. The gene calls are TRBV30 and TRBJ1-6, with TRBD1 as a possible D gene (6 bases). CDR1 is GTSNPN, CDR2 SVGIG, per germline (reference sequence). V lost 6 bases and J 10 bases, leaving 19 bases between the germline ends. The CDR3 is 14 amino acids.

As regards this clonotype: A much more abundant neighbour one base away suggests this may be a read error. The chain carries TRBV6-5 and TRBJ1-2; D is unresolved. Germline V CDR1 and CDR2: MNHEY, SVGAGI. The CDR3 totals 14 residues. Here the CDR3 reads CASSYNRNFYGCTF. The CDR3 coding sequence is TGTGCCAGCAGTTATAACAGAAACTTCTATGGCTGCACCTTC.

The table lists this clonotype with many counts. V gene TRBV27 combines with J gene TRBJ2-5; D is unresolved. Germline V gives CDR1 MNHEY, CDR2 SMNVEV (reference sequence). Trimming took off 4 bases at V and 5 bases at J, with 11 bases between the two ends. The CDR3 is 13 residues long. CDR3 nucleotide sequence: TGTGCCAGCAGTTCCTTTCTGGGGGAGACCCAGTACTTC. Amino acids: CASSSFLGETQYF.

The table lists this clonotype with many counts. CDR3 residues: CSVGTGLRTEAFF. The CDR3 nucleotides are TGCAGCGTCGGGACAGGGTTGAGGACTGAAGCTTTCTTT. This chain joins TRBV29-1 and TRBJ1-1; TRBD1 agrees at 9 bases. The germline gives CDR1 SQVTM, CDR2 ANQGSEA. With V trimmed by 6 bases and J by 5 bases, 7 bases remained unmatched. The CDR3 spans 13 residues. The full variable domain, in which reference TRBV29-1 and TRBJ1-1 provide the parts outside the CDR3, is SAVISQKPSRDICQRGTSLTIQCQVDSQVTMMFWYRQQPGQSLTLIATANQGSEATYESGFVIDKFPISRPNLTFSTLTVSNMSPEDSSIYLCSVGTGLRTEAFFGQGTRLTVV.

There are many counts of this clonotype. The chain carries TRBV3-1 and TRBJ2-2; D unresolved. Between the trimmed V and J ends, which lost 2 bases and 8 bases, there was a span of 12 bases. The CDR3 is 14 residues long. Germline CDR1 and CDR2: LGHDT and YNNKEL (reference sequence). Written as DNA, the CDR3 is TGTGCCAGCAGCCAAAACGGTCCGTGGGGGGAGCTGTTTTTT. Protein sequence: CASSQNGPWGELFF.

The gene calls are TRBV27 and TRBJ1-1, with D possibly TRBD1 on 6 matching bases. Germline values: CDR1 MNHEY, CDR2 SMNVEV (reference sequence). The CDR3 spans 15 residues. Trimming removed 5 bases from V and 3 bases from J, with 16 bases in between. The CDR3 sequence: CASSGRTARDTEAFF. As DNA, the CDR3 is TGTGCCAGCAGTGGTCGGACAGCTCGGGACACTGAAGCTTTCTTT.

There are many counts of this clonotype. This sequence joins TRBV6-1 and TRBJ1-2, with no clear D. From germline, CDR1 is MNHNS and CDR2 SASEGT. CDR3 length equals 14 residues. Trimming cost V 6 bases and J 2 bases, with 13 bases left between them. The CDR3 bases are TGTGCCAGCAGATTTTACGACGGGAACTATGGCTACACCTTC. Translation: CASRFYDGNYGYTF.

The chain carries TRBV30 and TRBJ2-7; D remains ambiguous. The CDR3 has 11 residues. V lost 3 bases and J lost 4, with 7 bases in between. The germline gives CDR1 GTSNPN, CDR2 SVGIG (reference sequence). The CDR3 DNA reads TGTGCCTGGAGGGACCCATACGAGCAGTACTTC. Translated, it gives CAWRDPYEQYF.

The rearrangement joins TRBV6-5 to TRBJ2-7; D is uncertain. V was trimmed by 4 bases and J by 3 bases, leaving 13 bases between them. CDR3 length: 14 amino acids. Per germline, CDR1 MNHEY and CDR2 SVGAGI. For the CDR3, the DNA is TGTGCCAGCAGTTTCATACAGCCGAGCTACGAGCAGTACTTC. Its protein product is CASSFIQPSYEQYF.

The rearrangement uses TRBV5-4 and TRBJ2-2; 9 nucleotides agree with TRBD2. Germline lookup yields CDR1 SGHNT and CDR2 YYREEE (reference sequence). The CDR3 is 16 amino acids. V lost 4 bases and J lost 6; bases outside the gene matches: 10. As DNA, the CDR3 is TGTGCCAGCAGCGACGGACTAGCGTGGTTCTCCGGGGAGCTGTTTTTT. This codes for CASSDGLAWFSGELFF.

The chain recombines TRBV6-1 with TRBJ2-7; 8 bases map to TRBD2. V dropped 4 bases and J dropped 1; count of bases not matched to a gene: 3. The CDR3 contains 14 residues. Germline-derived CDR1 and CDR2 are MNHNS and SASEGT. In nucleotides, the CDR3 is TGTGCCAGCAGTGCTAGCGGGCCTTCCTACGAGCAGTACTTC. Its protein is CASSASGPSYEQYF.

The table lists this clonotype with many counts. This chain joins TRBV5-1 and TRBJ2-7, with TRBD2 matching over 8 bases. The length of the CDR3 is 14 residues. The germline V gene has CDR1 SGHRS and CDR2 YFSETQ. V lost 3 bases and J lost 4; bases outside the gene matches: 6. CDR3 DNA: TGCGCCAGCAGCTCAGGACTAGCTCAGTACGAGCAGTACTTC. This gives the protein CASSSGLAQYEQYF.

The sample holds many counts of this clonotype. This chain uses TRBV4-1 with TRBJ2-5; the D call may be TRBD1 or TRBD2 (5 bases each). The V gene's germline CDR1 is MGHRA and CDR2 YSYEKL. This CDR3 comprises 14 residues. Trimming left V 1 base short and J 3 bases short, with 9 bases between. This CDR3 is CASSQGRGKETQYF. The DNA for the CDR3 is TGCGCCAGCAGCCAAGGCCGGGGCAAAGAGACCCAGTACTTC.

The CDR3 region has the DNA TGTGCCAGCAGTGAAGGGCAGGGCGGCTATTGGCCCCTCCACTTT. Its protein is CASSEGQGGYWPLHF. This chain uses TRBV6-1 with TRBJ1-5, with D possibly being TRBD1 (5 bases). With the DNA end fitting TRBJ1-6 better, the J assignment may be wrong. Germline V lookup: CDR1 MNHNS, CDR2 SASEGT. This CDR3 has 15 amino acids.

This clonotype was picked up many times. No DNA is shown, since the ends of the CDR3 on it are uncertain; the CDR3 is the one TCRdb lists. This chain links TRBV20-1 with TRBJ2-7; TRBD2 is the table's D call and was not checked against the DNA. Ends included, the CDR3 has 16 residues. The germline V gene encodes CDR1 DFQATT and CDR2 SNEGSKA (reference sequence). The CDR3 region is CSASTLRAVLRGEQYF.